The entry below gives a single T cell receptor (beta chain) sequence along with its context. The target antigen is unknown. RNA transcripts provided the template for amplifying TCR beta CDR3 regions. HTBI primers were used in a first-round RT-PCR, which preceded a second-round multiplex PCR. TCRdb passed the multiplex PCR reads through MiXCR, listing each CDR3 protein once. This table has more than 300,000 distinct CDR3 sequences, approximately 15% appearing once. Other autoimmune diseases, uncontrolled infections, pregnancy or lactation ruled patients out of participation. Serum thyroxine and TRAb, along with clinical symptoms, thyroid ultrasound and orbital computed tomography, were what diagnosis relied on. CDR1 and CDR2 (germline): SGHTA, FQGNSA. This CDR3 region has 14 residues. Trimming removed 7 bases from V and 5 bases from J; junction bases left unmatched: 7. The record originates from a study of Graves' ophthalmopathy and Graves' hyperthyroidism.

Findings and caveats of the study: Among expanded thyroid clonotypes above 0.001 frequency, most also occurred in blood. Cross-validated, the 13-signature model showed 87.88%/81.08% sensitivity/specificity, and 80%/75% in the test set.

The specimen was peripheral blood. The rearrangement joins TRBV7-2 to TRBJ2-5, with 10 bases lining up with TRBD2. The receptor was derived from a woman between 18 and 29 years old with stable Graves' hyperthyroidism. The CDR3 DNA reads as TGTGCCAGCACTCTAAGCGGGGGGGCCGAGACCCAGTACTTC. This encodes CASTLSGGAETQYF.